This TCR beta chain was retrieved from a study of OX40 agonist ivuxolimab in advanced cancers. General study points: In a subset of nonresponders, normalized T-cell clonal expansion was also low.

This CDR3 is built from 15 residues. Looked up from germline, CDR1 is SGHRS and CDR2 is YFSETQ. Trimming shortened V by 2 bases and J by 2 bases, and 13 bases separated the two germline ends. Sequencing used immunoSEQ multiplex PCR; TCRdb keeps in-frame clones, though not all of them. The table includes about 77,000 clones, 81% detected once. Turning to this clone: Its specificity is not known.

The specimen comprised CD4+ or CD8+ T cells sorted from blood, sampled in a trial of the OX40 agonist ivuxolimab. The chain links TRBV5-1 to TRBJ2-5, with D tentatively TRBD1 (6 bases). The receptor's source is an adult with an advanced solid tumor such as melanoma, head and neck, liver or kidney cancer. The DNA for the CDR3 is TGCGCCAGCAGCTTTTTTGGCGGACAGCAAGAGACCCAGTACTTC. Translation gives CASSFFGGQQETQYF.